Below, one T cell receptor (beta chain) is given with its context. The CDR3 sequence is 15 residues long. Germline CDR1 reads SGDLS; CDR2 reads YYNGEE. Trimming cost V 3 bases and J 5 bases, with 17 bases left between them. This entry comes from a study of blood T cell repertoires in COVID-19. Across the study: Samples taken during acute and convalescent COVID-19 were collected in the United States, Italy and Spain.

Authors' data handling: Reference gene primer amplification in the assay estimated nucleated cell counts. Method: immunoSEQ multiplex PCR; TCRdb's copy keeps in-frame clones and lacks some. Clone size and the V and J calls come from that table; the DNA yielded D and trimming. The sample lists 350,000 to 400,000 clones, more than 80% occurring once. Cohort 3 recovered donors had two negative PCRs, clearance, or symptom resolution. This chain connects TRBV9 to TRBJ2-5; D possibly corresponds to TRBD1 (5 bases). This clonotype was obtained from a man younger than 30 who had recovered from COVID-19. The specimen sequenced was PBMCs or T cells enriched from blood (not recorded which). The CDR3 DNA reads as TGTGCCAGCAGCGGAGAAGAGACAGCCCTTGAGACCCAGTACTTC. This gives the protein CASSGEETALETQYF.